The 26 T cell receptor beta chains reported below all come from one sample, sequenced in a study of blood T cell repertoires in COVID-19. Repertoires were generated with immunoSEQ multiplex PCR, while TCRdb's copy carries only in-frame clones and drops some. The sample holds 380,000 or so clones, around 92% seen once. Material for sequencing was peripheral blood. The receptors originated from a man in his forties or fifties with acute or convalescent COVID-19.

V usage is TRBV19 and J usage is TRBJ1-4; TRBD1 is a possible D gene (6 bases). This CDR3 contains 17 residues. CDR1 and CDR2 from the germline V gene are LNHDA and SQIVND (reference sequence). The ends were cut back, 1 base at V and 6 bases at J, with 18 bases in the middle. The CDR3 DNA sequence: TGTGCCAGTAGTATAGCTGCGGGGGCGCCCGGGGATGAAAAACTGTTTTTT. Translating it yields CASSIAAGAPGDEKLFF. Using reference TRBV19 and TRBJ1-4 for the parts outside the CDR3, the full variable domain is DGGITQSPKYLFRKEGQNVTLSCEQNLNHDAMYWYRQDPGQGLRLIYYSQIVNDFQKGDIAEGYSVSREKKESFPLTVTSAQKNPTAFYLCASSIAAGAPGDEKLFFGSGTQLSVL.

This clone has more than one count but fewer than ten. The chain couples TRBV27 to TRBJ1-4; D might be TRBD1 (6 bases). Germline V lookup: CDR1 MNHEY, CDR2 SMNVEV (reference sequence). This CDR3 comprises 14 residues. Deletions cut 8 bases from V and 7 bases from J, with 17 bases between. CDR3 nucleotides: TGTGCCAGCGGGGGCGAGGGTGGGTCTGAAAAACTGTTTTTT. Its protein is CASGGEGGSEKLFF.

The rearrangement links TRBV6-5 to TRBJ2-1; D is perhaps TRBD2 (5 bases). The CDR3 is 14 residues long. Germline assignment: CDR1 MNHEY and CDR2 SVGAGI. Trimming removed 6 bases from V and 7 bases from J, with 16 bases in between. CDR3 residues: CASSRGPRGNEQFF. CDR3 coding DNA: TGTGCCAGCAGCCGAGGGCCCAGAGGAAATGAGCAGTTCTTC.

The chain recombines TRBV12-3 or TRBV12-4 with TRBJ1-1; tentatively, D is TRBD1 (6 bases). The CDR3 covers 13 residues. The ends were cut back, 6 bases at V and 4 bases at J, with 12 bases in the middle. The CDR3 is CASSPQGGTEAFF. CDR3 DNA sequence: TGTGCCAGCAGCCCCCAAGGGGGCACTGAAGCTTTCTTT.

The chain recombines TRBV5-1 with TRBJ2-3; TRBD2 matches 10 bases. The CDR3 consists of 16 residues. Unmatched junction bases numbered 4, after V lost 0 bases and J lost 3 bases. Germline V CDR1 and CDR2: SGHRS, YFSETQ. For the CDR3, the DNA is TGCGCCAGCAGCTTGGAACCTAGCGGGAGTACAGATACGCAGTATTTT. Its protein is CASSLEPSGSTDTQYF.

The gene calls are TRBV3-1 (or the pseudogene TRBV3-2) and TRBJ2-5; 7 nucleotides match TRBD1. The germline CDR1 and CDR2 sequences are LGHDT and YNNKEL (reference sequence). The V gene end was trimmed by 2 bases and the J gene end by 5 bases; junction bases not matched to a gene: 5. The CDR3 is 14 residues long. CDR3 region: CASSQNRGMETQYF. The DNA for the CDR3 is TGTGCCAGCAGCCAAAACAGGGGAATGGAGACCCAGTACTTC.

The chain recombines TRBV4-2 with TRBJ2-7, with unresolved D. Trimming took off 1 base at V and 6 bases at J, with 10 bases between the two ends. Germline CDR1 is LGHNA and CDR2 is YNFKEQ. CDR3 length: 13 residues. CDR3 bases: TGTGCCAGCAGCCAAGTGCGTACGTCCGAGCAGTACTTC. It translates to CASSQVRTSEQYF.

The chain couples TRBV5-4 to TRBJ2-7; D is possibly TRBD2 (5 bases). This CDR3 region has 15 residues. The V gene lost 4 bases and the J gene lost 3 bases, with 17 bases spanning the gap. Germline V gene lookup returns CDR1 SGHNT and CDR2 YYREEE (reference sequence). The CDR3 spells CASSPQERHLYEQYF. The CDR3 DNA sequence: TGTGCCAGCAGCCCTCAGGAGCGGCATCTCTACGAGCAGTACTTC.

J is TRBJ2-7 and V is TRBV19; D is unclear. Germline V gives CDR1 LNHDA, CDR2 SQIVND (reference sequence). CDR3 length: 14 residues. V lost 5 bases and J 2 bases, leaving 13 bases between the germline ends. CDR3 sequence reads: CASSVALPPYEQYF. CDR3 bases: TGTGCCAGTAGTGTGGCCCTGCCACCCTACGAGCAGTACTTC.

V gene TRBV19 combines with J gene TRBJ1-5; tentative D call: TRBD1 (5 bases). With 5 bases removed from V and 6 bases from J, the gap between germline ends came to 17 bases. In germline, CDR1 is LNHDA, CDR2 SQIVND (reference sequence). The CDR3 contains 15 residues. The CDR3 loop is CASSPLDSQSQPQHF. The DNA for the CDR3 is TGTGCCAGTAGTCCCCTAGACAGTCAAAGTCAGCCCCAGCATTTT.

V is TRBV27 and J is TRBJ2-1; 10 bases match TRBD2. The V gene's germline CDR1 is MNHEY and CDR2 SMNVEV (reference sequence). The J segment lost 8 bases and the V segment lost 5 bases, leaving 12 bases of the junction unmatched. This CDR3 has 16 residues. CDR3 region: CASSPVAGGGGYEQFF. CDR3 sequence (DNA): TGTGCCAGCAGTCCGGTAGCGGGGGGAGGTGGGTATGAGCAGTTCTTC.

The V gene is TRBV27, the J gene TRBJ2-7; TRBD2 matches at 11 bases. Germline trimming cut 4 bases from V and 11 bases from J; bases unmatched to any gene: 10. Germline values: CDR1 MNHEY, CDR2 SMNVEV (reference sequence). CDR3 length: 14 amino acids. CDR3 sequence: CASSYRASGRTEYF. The CDR3 DNA reads as TGTGCCAGCAGTTACCGGGCTAGCGGGAGGACAGAGTACTTC.

CDR3 bases: TGCGCCAGCAGTAACATAACAGGAGAGAATAATGAAAAACTGTTTTTT. Its translation is CASSNITGENNEKLFF. The gene calls are TRBV10-1 and TRBJ1-4, with a possible D match to TRBD1 (5 bases). Germline V gene sequence: CDR1 WNHNN, CDR2 SYGVQD (reference sequence). V was shortened by 5 bases and J by 4 bases, with 17 bases between the two germline ends. The CDR3 runs 16 residues.

This rearrangement joins TRBV28 to TRBJ2-7, with 11 bases lining up with TRBD1. Looked up from germline, CDR1 is MDHEN and CDR2 is SYDVKM. Trimming removed 6 bases from V and 2 bases from J; junction bases left unmatched: 6. This CDR3 contains 15 residues. DNA of the CDR3: TGTGCCAGCAGCTCGGGACAGGGGGGAGCCTACGAGCAGTACTTC. This encodes CASSSGQGGAYEQYF.

This clone was recorded a few times. The chain couples TRBV4-2 to TRBJ2-7, with D unresolved. Trimming left V 0 bases short and J 1 base short, with 10 bases between. The germline CDR1 and CDR2 sequences are LGHNA and YNFKEQ. This CDR3 is built from 15 residues. CDR3 bases: TGTGCCAGCAGCCAAGAATCTTCCTCGTCCTACGAGCAGTACTTC. This sequence encodes CASSQESSSSYEQYF.

The DNA of the CDR3 is TGTGCCAGCAGCCAAGCTCTAGGACTAGCGGGGCCCGCGCATACCGGGGAGCTGTTTTTT. This codes for CASSQALGLAGPAHTGELFF. The chain combines TRBV3-1 (or the pseudogene TRBV3-2) with TRBJ2-2, with TRBD2 matching over 12 bases. Germline assignment: CDR1 LGHDT and CDR2 YNNKEL (reference sequence). This CDR3 has 20 residues. Losses at the gene ends were 1 base for V and 5 bases for J; bases not matched to a gene: 14.

The chain links TRBV15 to TRBJ2-7, with 8 bases that match TRBD2. The CDR3 contains 16 residues. Germline CDR1 reads LNHNV; CDR2 reads YYDKDF (reference sequence). After removal of 0 bases from V and 6 bases from J, the junction contained 10 bases not matched to a gene. CDR3 nucleotides: TGTGCCACCAGCAGAGAGGTAGCGGGAACGCCTCTCGAGCAGTACTTC. Amino acids: CATSREVAGTPLEQYF. The full variable domain, in which reference TRBV15 and TRBJ2-7 provide the parts outside the CDR3, is DAMVIQNPRYQVTQFGKPVTLSCSQTLNHNVMYWYQQKSSQAPKLLFHYYDKDFNNEADTPDNFQSRRPNTSFCFLDIRSPGLGDTAMYLCATSREVAGTPLEQYFGPGTRLTVT.

This rearrangement joins TRBV9 to TRBJ1-1; D gene unclear. CDR3 length: 13 residues. Trimming left V 2 bases short and J 1 base short, with 6 bases between. Germline CDR1 is SGDLS and CDR2 is YYNGEE. CDR3 sequence reads: CASSVLENTEAFF. The CDR3 DNA sequence: TGTGCCAGCAGCGTCCTAGAGAACACTGAAGCTTTCTTT.

This chain uses TRBV28 with TRBJ2-7, with no clear D. The V end was cut by 3 bases, the J end by 0 bases, with 9 bases between. The CDR3 is 14 amino acids. Germline lookup yields CDR1 MDHEN and CDR2 SYDVKM. The CDR3 here is CASSLGTISYEQYF. CDR3 DNA: TGTGCCAGCAGTTTGGGCACCATCTCCTACGAGCAGTACTTC. Filled out from reference TRBV28 and TRBJ2-7, the complete variable domain reads DVKVTQSSRYLVKRTGEKVFLECVQDMDHENMFWYRQDPGLGLRLIYFSYDVKMKEKGDIPEGYSVSREKKERFSLILESASTNQTSMYLCASSLGTISYEQYFGPGTRLTVT.

The rearrangement joins TRBV5-4 to TRBJ2-7; no clear D gene. V was clipped by 0 bases and J by 5 bases, with 15 bases between them. CDR1 and CDR2 (germline): SGHNT, YYREEE (reference sequence). The CDR3 has 15 residues. The CDR3 DNA reads TGTGCCAGCAGCTTGGCCGACTCGATTGTCAACGAGCAGTACTTC. Its protein is CASSLADSIVNEQYF. Drawing the rest from reference TRBV5-4 and TRBJ2-7, the complete variable domain is ETGVTQSPTHLIKTRGQQVTLRCSSQSGHNTVSWYQQALGQGPQFIFQYYREEENGRGNFPPRFSGLQFPNYSSELNVNALELDDSALYLCASSLADSIVNEQYFGPGTRLTVT.

V is TRBV7-9 and J is TRBJ1-3, with a possible D match to TRBD1 (5 bases). Between the trimmed V and J ends, which lost 5 bases and 5 bases, there was a span of 22 bases. The germline CDR1 and CDR2 sequences are SEHNR and FQNEAQ (reference sequence). This CDR3 is 17 amino acids long. The CDR3 nucleotides are TGTGCCAGCAGCCCCCCCAGGACACGCGTCTGGCGAAACACCATATATTTT. It codes for CASSPPRTRVWRNTIYF.

The chain joins TRBV18 to TRBJ1-3; D is possibly TRBD1 (5 bases). The CDR3 has 14 amino acids. Looked up from germline, CDR1 is KGHSH and CDR2 is LQKENI. Trimming pared 3 bases from V and 2 bases from J, leaving 8 bases between. DNA of the CDR3: TGTGCCAGCTCACCCGACAGCCCTGGAAACACCATATATTTT. It translates to CASSPDSPGNTIYF.

This clone was seen a handful of times. Other nucleotide sequences in the sample specify the same CDR3. The chain carries TRBV27 and TRBJ2-7, with 9 bases fitting TRBD1. The CDR3 totals 13 residues. CDR1 and CDR2 from the germline V gene are MNHEY and SMNVEV (reference sequence). V shed 5 bases, J shed 4 bases, and the junction held 3 bases outside the gene matches. The CDR3 here is CASSPGTGYEQYF. The CDR3 DNA is TGTGCCAGCAGTCCGGGGACAGGGTACGAGCAGTACTTC.

The table lists this clone with a few counts. The gene calls are TRBV3-1 (or the pseudogene TRBV3-2) and TRBJ2-7; TRBD2 might be the D (5 bases). The CDR3 covers 14 residues. Trimming pared 1 base from V and 5 bases from J, leaving 12 bases between. Germline V gene lookup returns CDR1 LGHDT and CDR2 YNNKEL (reference sequence). This CDR3 reads CASSQVAIGNEQYF. In DNA form, the CDR3 reads TGTGCCAGCAGCCAAGTGGCGATCGGGAACGAGCAGTACTTC.

This chain uses TRBV29-1 with TRBJ1-3; D gene unclear. The CDR3 consists of 12 residues. The V and J ends lost 7 bases and 0 bases respectively, with 7 bases between them. Looked up from germline, CDR1 is SQVTM and CDR2 is ANQGSEA. The CDR3 reads CSGGNSGNTIYF. CDR3 sequence (DNA): TGCAGCGGGGGTAACTCTGGAAACACCATATATTTT.

The CDR3 bases are TGTGCTAGTGGTTTGGTAGGTCTAGCGGGAGTGACAGATACGCAGTATTTT. Residues: CASGLVGLAGVTDTQYF. The genes are TRBV12-5 and TRBJ2-3, with TRBD2 matching over 10 bases. The V gene's germline CDR1 is LGHNT and CDR2 FRNRAP. This CDR3 is 17 amino acids long. Germline trimming cut 0 bases from V and 3 bases from J; bases unmatched to any gene: 6.